Listed below are T cell receptor beta chains from one sample, sequenced in a study of response to subunit inactivated influenza vaccine. TCRdb processed the RT-PCR reads anew with MiXCR; each CDR3 protein has one entry. Among 650,000 or so distinct CDR3 sequences listed, 13% to 15% were seen once. The starting material was PBMCs from blood, obtained 14 days before vaccination. These TCRs come from a man aged 50 to 59 who received an inactivated influenza vaccine. The CDR3 runs from the conserved cysteine through the conserved F or W. A D gene is named only where the DNA matches it firmly. The size entry is marked missing in some rows and otherwise reads once, few, many or a size class.

CDR3nt: TGCGCCAGCAGCTTCCAGGGGCTAGCCAATGAGCAGTTCTTC; CDR3aa: CASSFQGLANEQFF; v_gene: TRBV5-1; d_gene: -; abundance: few; j_gene: TRBJ2-1
CDR3nt: TGTGCCAGCGGGGATGGGAGAGGAGCCTACGAGCAGTACTTC; CDR3aa: CASGDGRGAYEQYF; v_gene: TRBV6-2/TRBV6-3; d_gene: -; abundance: -; j_gene: TRBJ2-7
CDR3nt: TGTGCCAGCAGAGATAGAGCGGGAGGCAGCACAGATACGCAGTATTTT; CDR3aa: CASRDRAGGSTDTQYF; v_gene: TRBV2; d_gene: TRBD2; abundance: few; j_gene: TRBJ2-3
CDR3nt: TGTGCCAGCAGCTTAGTAGGGGACGGGACTAGCGGGAGCTTCTCCTACAATGAGCAGTTCTTC; CDR3aa: CASSLVGDGTSGSFSYNEQFF; v_gene: TRBV11-1; d_gene: TRBD2; abundance: -; j_gene: TRBJ2-1
CDR3nt: TGTGCCAGCAGCTTAGTCGGGGTAGCCGGGGAGCTGTTTTTT; CDR3aa: CASSLVGVAGELFF; v_gene: TRBV11-2; d_gene: -; abundance: many; j_gene: TRBJ2-2
CDR3nt: TGTGCCCGTCTCGACAGGGGATCGTCAGAGACCCAGTACTTC; CDR3aa: CARLDRGSSETQYF; v_gene: TRBV2; d_gene: TRBD1; abundance: few; j_gene: TRBJ2-5
CDR3nt: TGTGCCAGCAGCAAACGGGACAGGGGGCGCTCGGAGACCCAGTACTTC; CDR3aa: CASSKRDRGRSETQYF; v_gene: TRBV5-5; d_gene: TRBD1; abundance: -; j_gene: TRBJ2-5
CDR3nt: TGTGCCAGCAGCTTGGAAGGGGCTAGCTCCTACAATGAGCAGTTCTTC; CDR3aa: CASSLEGASSYNEQFF; v_gene: TRBV5-5; d_gene: -; abundance: -; j_gene: TRBJ2-1
CDR3nt: TGTGCCAGCAGCTTAATTTCGGCTGGGGCCAACGTCCTGACTTTC; CDR3aa: CASSLISAGANVLTF; v_gene: TRBV7-2; d_gene: -; abundance: -; j_gene: TRBJ2-6
CDR3nt: TGTGCCACAAAACAGGGGACCACGGATACGCAGTATTTT; CDR3aa: CATKQGTTDTQYF; v_gene: TRBV10-3; d_gene: TRBD1; abundance: -; j_gene: TRBJ2-3
CDR3nt: TGTGCCAGCAGCCAAGTCGGAGGGGGACTAGCGACCGAGCAGTACTTC; CDR3aa: CASSQVGGGLATEQYF; v_gene: TRBV4-2; d_gene: TRBD2; abundance: -; j_gene: TRBJ2-7
CDR3nt: TGCGCCAGCAGCTTTGACACCCCTGGGGCGAACACTGAAGCTTTCTTT; CDR3aa: CASSFDTPGANTEAFF; v_gene: TRBV5-1; d_gene: -; abundance: -; j_gene: TRBJ1-1
CDR3nt: TGTGCCACCAGTGATATATCGGGACAGGGGTGGGAGACCCAGTACTTC; CDR3aa: CATSDISGQGWETQYF; v_gene: TRBV24-1; d_gene: TRBD1; abundance: few; j_gene: TRBJ2-5
CDR3nt: TGTGCCAGCAGTTACTCCCAGGGACGGGCTAACTATGGCTACACCTTC; CDR3aa: CASSYSQGRANYGYTF; v_gene: TRBV6-5; d_gene: -; abundance: few; j_gene: TRBJ1-2
CDR3nt: TGCGCCAGCAGCCTGACTAGCGGGGGAGAGGGGGTGACCCAGTACTTC; CDR3aa: CASSLTSGGEGVTQYF; v_gene: TRBV5-1; d_gene: TRBD2; abundance: -; j_gene: TRBJ2-5
CDR3nt: TGTGCCATCAACCACGAGGGACAGTATGGCTACACCTTC; CDR3aa: CAINHEGQYGYTF; v_gene: TRBV10-3; d_gene: TRBD1; abundance: few; j_gene: TRBJ1-2
CDR3nt: TGTGCCAGCAGTTCCCCGGGCTCCGAGCAGTACTTC; CDR3aa: CASSSPGSEQYF; v_gene: TRBV12-3/TRBV12-4; d_gene: -; abundance: many; j_gene: TRBJ2-7
CDR3nt: TGTGCCAGCAGTCATGACAGGGCTTACAATGAGCAGTTCTTC; CDR3aa: CASSHDRAYNEQFF; v_gene: TRBV12-3/TRBV12-4; d_gene: TRBD1; abundance: -; j_gene: TRBJ2-1
CDR3nt: TGTGCCTGGAGCAGCACAGGGGGCGCTGGCTACACCTTC; CDR3aa: CAWSSTGGAGYTF; v_gene: TRBV30; d_gene: TRBD1; abundance: -; j_gene: TRBJ1-2
CDR3nt: TGTGCCAGCAGTCCCTCGGTGGGACTCGGGACGATTTGGGATCAGCCCCAGCATTTT; CDR3aa: CASSPSVGLGTIWDQPQHF; v_gene: TRBV28; d_gene: -; abundance: many; j_gene: TRBJ1-5
CDR3nt: TGTGCCACGACCATTGGTTATATCGAGACTGCCTCCTACAATGAGCAGTTCTTC; CDR3aa: CATTIGYIETASYNEQFF; v_gene: TRBV10-3; d_gene: -; abundance: -; j_gene: TRBJ2-1
CDR3nt: TGTGCCAGCAGCCAAGATTATTACAGAGCCGCTGAGAACACTGAAGCTTTCTTT; CDR3aa: CASSQDYYRAAENTEAFF; v_gene: TRBV4-2; d_gene: -; abundance: -; j_gene: TRBJ1-1
CDR3nt: TGTGCCAGCAGGAACACAGGGGGCCTGACTGAAGCTTTCTTT; CDR3aa: CASRNTGGLTEAFF; v_gene: TRBV25-1; d_gene: TRBD1; abundance: few; j_gene: TRBJ1-1
CDR3nt: TGCGCCAGCAGCTTGGATCACAACACCGGGGAGCTGTTTTTT; CDR3aa: CASSLDHNTGELFF; v_gene: TRBV5-1; d_gene: -; abundance: many; j_gene: TRBJ2-2
CDR3nt: TGCAGCGTTGAGACACCGACAGGGGTGAACACTGAAGCTTTCTTT; CDR3aa: CSVETPTGVNTEAFF; v_gene: TRBV29-1; d_gene: TRBD1; abundance: -; j_gene: TRBJ1-1
CDR3nt: TGTGCCACAAACCGCCCGGGACAGATACAGAGTGCGTACTTC; CDR3aa: CATNRPGQIQSAYF; v_gene: TRBV6-1; d_gene: TRBD1; abundance: few; j_gene: TRBJ2-7
CDR3nt: TGTGCCACCGCCCCGGGGGGTTTTACCGGGGAGCTGTTTTTT; CDR3aa: CATAPGGFTGELFF; v_gene: TRBV15; d_gene: TRBD2; abundance: -; j_gene: TRBJ2-2
CDR3nt: TGCAGTGCTAGGTCACAGGGGGGTGAAAAACTGTTTTTT; CDR3aa: CSARSQGGEKLFF; v_gene: TRBV20-1; d_gene: TRBD1; abundance: many; j_gene: TRBJ1-4
CDR3nt: TGTGCCAGCAGTTCTCCCGAGGACAGGGCGCAGCCCCAGCATTTT; CDR3aa: CASSSPEDRAQPQHF; v_gene: TRBV6-5; d_gene: TRBD1; abundance: few; j_gene: TRBJ1-5
CDR3nt: TGTGCCAGCAGCACAGGAGATGGGACAGATACGCAGTATTTT; CDR3aa: CASSTGDGTDTQYF; v_gene: TRBV12-3/TRBV12-4; d_gene: -; abundance: -; j_gene: TRBJ2-3
CDR3nt: TGTGCCAGCAGTTTAATGGGACTAGCGGGGCGGAGCACAGATACGCAGTATTTT; CDR3aa: CASSLMGLAGRSTDTQYF; v_gene: TRBV28; d_gene: TRBD2; abundance: few; j_gene: TRBJ2-3
CDR3nt: TGTGCCAGTGGGGACAGGGCACGTTACGAGCAGTACTTC; CDR3aa: CASGDRARYEQYF; v_gene: TRBV19; d_gene: TRBD1; abundance: -; j_gene: TRBJ2-7
CDR3nt: TGTGCCAGCAGCGCGGCCGGGGGACACAATGAGCAGTTCTTC; CDR3aa: CASSAAGGHNEQFF; v_gene: TRBV9; d_gene: -; abundance: few; j_gene: TRBJ2-1
CDR3nt: TGCGCCAGCAGCTTTGAGACGGTGAACACTGAAGCTTTCTTT; CDR3aa: CASSFETVNTEAFF; v_gene: TRBV5-1; d_gene: -; abundance: -; j_gene: TRBJ1-1
CDR3nt: TGTGCCAGCAGTAAGGGGGGGCGCCTTGAAGCTTTCTTT; CDR3aa: CASSKGGRLEAFF; v_gene: TRBV12-3/TRBV12-4; d_gene: -; abundance: few; j_gene: TRBJ1-1
CDR3nt: TGCAGTGCTAGTTGTGCCCGGAGTGAGTCTGGAAACACCATACATTTT; CDR3aa: CSASCARSESGNTIHF; v_gene: TRBV20-1; d_gene: -; abundance: -; j_gene: TRBJ1-3
CDR3nt: TGTGCCAGCAGCCAAGGGGGGGGAACAGATACGCAGTATTTT; CDR3aa: CASSQGGGTDTQYF; v_gene: TRBV7-3; d_gene: -; abundance: -; j_gene: TRBJ2-3
CDR3nt: TGTGCCACAGGGCGGGAGGCCACCTACGAGCAGTACTTC; CDR3aa: CATGREATYEQYF; v_gene: TRBV10-3; d_gene: TRBD2; abundance: once; j_gene: TRBJ2-7
CDR3nt: TGTGCCAGCAGCTTAGATCCGACTAGCGGGGGGGCCGGGGTAGATACGCAGTATTTT; CDR3aa: CASSLDPTSGGAGVDTQYF; v_gene: TRBV11-2; d_gene: TRBD2; abundance: many; j_gene: TRBJ2-3
CDR3nt: TGTGCCAGCAGTTTCGCGGCCTACGAGCAGTACTTC; CDR3aa: CASSFAAYEQYF; v_gene: TRBV12-3/TRBV12-4; d_gene: -; abundance: -; j_gene: TRBJ2-7
CDR3nt: TGCGCCAGCAGCCAACCAGAGGGAGATACGCAGTATTTT; CDR3aa: CASSQPEGDTQYF; v_gene: TRBV4-3; d_gene: -; abundance: -; j_gene: TRBJ2-3
CDR3nt: TGTGCCAGCAGCGGAGTCGGAGCAGATACGCAGTATTTT; CDR3aa: CASSGVGADTQYF; v_gene: TRBV7-9; d_gene: -; abundance: -; j_gene: TRBJ2-3
CDR3nt: TGTGCCAGCAGGACCTTAGCGGAAGTAACAGATACGCAGTATTTT; CDR3aa: CASRTLAEVTDTQYF; v_gene: TRBV6-2/TRBV6-3; d_gene: -; abundance: once; j_gene: TRBJ2-3
CDR3nt: TGTGCCAGCAGTCCCGGGGGGTGGGGAAGGGGGTACACTGAAGCTTTCTTT; CDR3aa: CASSPGGWGRGYTEAFF; v_gene: TRBV28; d_gene: -; abundance: -; j_gene: TRBJ1-1
CDR3nt: TGTGCCAGCAGTTTAGTCGCGGAGACCCAGTACTTC; CDR3aa: CASSLVAETQYF; v_gene: TRBV12-3/TRBV12-4; d_gene: -; abundance: many; j_gene: TRBJ2-5
CDR3nt: TGCGCCAGCAGCCACTCTCCGGGATCCCTGCGCGAGCAGTACTTC; CDR3aa: CASSHSPGSLREQYF; v_gene: TRBV4-3; d_gene: -; abundance: few; j_gene: TRBJ2-7
CDR3nt: TGCGCCAGCAGCTTGGCCTTAGGACAGTCAGATACGCAGTATTTT; CDR3aa: CASSLALGQSDTQYF; v_gene: TRBV5-1; d_gene: -; abundance: -; j_gene: TRBJ2-3
CDR3nt: TGTGCCAGCAGCCAACAGGGGCTCTACAATGAGCAGTTCTTC; CDR3aa: CASSQQGLYNEQFF; v_gene: TRBV7-2; d_gene: TRBD1; abundance: few; j_gene: TRBJ2-1